A single sample gave rise to the 30 T cell receptor beta chains below, sequenced in a study of T cells in Graves' hyperthyroidism and ophthalmopathy (dated by TCRdb to about 2019). To prepare the library, multiplex PCR was applied. The sequencer was an Illumina HiSeq 2000. The TCR beta CDR3 regions were amplified from the RNA transcripts. For the first round of RT-PCR on the TCR CDR3, the HTBI primer set was used together with the Qiagen OneStep RT-PCR kit. The public reads were reprocessed in TCRdb via fastp at Q25 and MiXCR, keeping in-frame beta chains. Rows are combined by CDR3 protein, so each entry shows the most common genes and DNA. The table for this sample lists approximately 610,000 distinct CDR3 sequences; roughly 14% of them were counted only once. The ten most abundant clones make up approximately 4.2% of the sample. The sample comprised blood. The receptors stem from a woman aged 40 to 50 with Graves' ophthalmopathy.

This clonotype was seen ten or more times. The rearrangement joins TRBV6-5 to TRBJ2-7; D may be TRBD1 or TRBD2 (5 bases each). The V gene's germline CDR1 is MNHEY and CDR2 SVGAGI. The V end was cut by 4 bases, the J end by 1 base, with 14 bases between. The CDR3 is 15 residues long. CDR3 protein: CASSLSGTESYEQYF. The CDR3 DNA is TGTGCCAGCAGTTTATCCGGGACGGAATCCTACGAGCAGTACTTC.

This clonotype has at least ten counts. The gene calls are TRBV28 and TRBJ2-7; D might be TRBD1 (6 bases). In germline, CDR1 is MDHEN, CDR2 SYDVKM. The CDR3 sequence is 12 residues long. Trimming stripped 1 base from V and 12 bases from J, with 13 bases between. CDR3 DNA: TGTGCCAGCAGTTTATCAACAGGGAAGAGGTACTTC. It yields the protein CASSLSTGKRYF. Full variable domain (rest looked up from reference TRBV28 and TRBJ2-7): DVKVTQSSRYLVKRTGEKVFLECVQDMDHENMFWYRQDPGLGLRLIYFSYDVKMKEKGDIPEGYSVSREKKERFSLILESASTNQTSMYLCASSLSTGKRYFGPGTRLTVT.

This clonotype was seen at least ten times. The rearrangement uses TRBV20-1 and TRBJ2-7; maybe TRBD2 (5 bases). CDR1 and CDR2 (germline): DFQATT, SNEGSKA (reference sequence). V lost 5 bases and J 3 bases, leaving 14 bases between the germline ends. The CDR3 consists of 13 residues. The CDR3 DNA reads TGCAGTGCTCAAGCGGCTTTCGGCTACGAGCAGTACTTC. Translating gives CSAQAAFGYEQYF.

This clonotype was seen many times. V is TRBV6-1 and J is TRBJ2-7; D unresolved. V lost 8 bases, J lost 6 bases, and 17 bases lay in between. The CDR3 length is 13 residues. The germline V gene has CDR1 MNHNS and CDR2 SASEGT. CDR3 amino acids: CASRPSSVTEQYF. The CDR3 DNA reads as TGTGCCAGCCGACCGTCGTCAGTGACCGAGCAGTACTTC.

The table lists this clonotype with a few counts. The rearrangement uses TRBV10-3 and TRBJ2-3; D is undetermined. The CDR3 runs to 15 residues. Germline V lookup: CDR1 ENHRY, CDR2 SYGVKD. The ends were cut back, 4 bases at V and 4 bases at J, with 15 bases in the middle. The CDR3 is CAISVDTNGPDTQYF. DNA for the CDR3: TGTGCCATCAGTGTCGACACCAACGGCCCAGATACGCAGTATTTT.

This clonotype has at least ten counts. This chain connects TRBV28 to TRBJ2-5, with 8 bases that match TRBD1. Germline loops: CDR1 MDHEN, CDR2 SYDVKM. The CDR3 runs to 14 residues. The V and J ends lost 3 bases and 7 bases, in that order; junction bases with no gene match: 7. CDR3 sequence: CASSLGQVQGTQYF. The DNA for the CDR3 is TGTGCCAGCAGTTTGGGACAGGTCCAGGGGACCCAGTACTTC.

In its sample, this clonotype was seen a few times. The CDR3 loop is CASSPGMSPYEQYF. The CDR3 nucleotides read TGCGCCAGCAGCCCCGGGATGTCCCCCTACGAGCAGTACTTC. The chain links TRBV4-1 to TRBJ2-7; D is possibly TRBD2 (5 bases). From germline, CDR1 is MGHRA and CDR2 YSYEKL. The CDR3 runs to 14 residues. V shed 4 bases and J shed 2 bases, with 12 bases lying between them.

This clonotype was detected many times. The V call is TRBV6-1, the J call TRBJ2-2; D call uncertain. The V gene's germline CDR1 is MNHNS and CDR2 SASEGT. This CDR3 contains 13 residues. The V end lost 4 bases, the J end lost 5 bases, and 8 bases lay between the germline ends. Here the CDR3 DNA reads TGTGCCAGCAGTGGCGGTGGGACCGGGGAGCTGTTTTTT. Translating gives CASSGGGTGELFF.

This clonotype has a count of ten or more. J is TRBJ1-1 and V is TRBV25-1; 7 bases are a match to TRBD1. Germline V gives CDR1 MGHDK, CDR2 SYGVNS. Unmatched junction bases numbered 18, after V lost 2 bases and J lost 6 bases. CDR3 size: 18 residues. CDR3 protein: CASSENRGYLPSPPEAFF. CDR3 DNA sequence: TGTGCCAGCAGTGAAAACAGGGGCTATTTGCCAAGCCCACCTGAAGCTTTCTTT.

At least ten counts were recorded for this clonotype. The rearrangement links TRBV12-3 or TRBV12-4 to TRBJ2-1; TRBD2 agrees at 8 bases. Unmatched junction bases numbered 3, after V lost 6 bases and J lost 8 bases. This CDR3 has 12 residues. In nucleotides, the CDR3 is TGTGCCAGCAGGCAACTAGCGGATGAGCAGTTCTTC. Residues: CASRQLADEQFF.

This clonotype was recorded many times. J is TRBJ2-7 and V is TRBV6-5; TRBD2 matches 12 bases. CDR1 and CDR2 from the germline V gene are MNHEY and SVGAGI. Trimming took 4 bases from V and 0 from J; bases not matched to a gene: 7. This CDR3 comprises 17 residues. The CDR3 DNA follows: TGTGCCAGCAGTTTCCTCGGACTAGCGGGAACCTCCTACGAGCAGTACTTC. Amino acids: CASSFLGLAGTSYEQYF.

In its sample, this clonotype was seen many times. V is TRBV7-2 and J is TRBJ2-7; D gene unclear. V gave up 1 base and J gave up 4 bases, with 8 bases separating them. Germline V CDR1 and CDR2: SGHTA, FQGNSA. CDR3 length: 13 residues. The CDR3 nucleotides are TGTGCCAGCAGCTTAGGGAAGGGATACGAGCAGTACTTC. It is translated as CASSLGKGYEQYF.

This clonotype was counted many times. CDR3 nucleotide sequence: TGTGCCAGGGGGGGGGGACCCCGGTTTTTTTACGAGCAGTACTTC. It is translated as CARGGGPRFFYEQYF. The V call is TRBV6-1, the J call TRBJ2-7, with 7 positions matching TRBD2. After removal of 9 bases from V and 4 bases from J, the junction contained 15 bases not matched to a gene. The germline V gene has CDR1 MNHNS and CDR2 SASEGT. The length of the CDR3 is 15 residues.

V gene TRBV7-9 combines with J gene TRBJ2-7; D is possibly TRBD1 (6 bases). Germline CDR1 SEHNR, CDR2 FQNEAQ (reference sequence). CDR3 length equals 13 residues. The V end lost 7 bases, the J end lost 11 bases, and 21 bases lay between the germline ends. In DNA, the CDR3 is TGTGCCAGCACAACCGGGACATTCGTTGGAAAGTACTTC. Amino acid sequence: CASTTGTFVGKYF.

V is TRBV27 and J is TRBJ1-2, with a tentative D call TRBD1 (6 bases). The germline V gene encodes CDR1 MNHEY and CDR2 SMNVEV (reference sequence). Trimming left V 0 bases short and J 8 bases short, with 10 bases between. This CDR3 is 13 amino acids long. The CDR3 loop reads CASSLSGGWGYTF. The CDR3 nucleotides read TGTGCCAGCAGTTTATCCGGGGGCTGGGGCTACACCTTC.

V gene TRBV12-3 or TRBV12-4 combines with J gene TRBJ1-2, with D possibly TRBD1 on 5 matching bases. CDR3 length: 17 amino acids. The V gene lost 3 bases and the J gene lost 5 bases, with 22 bases spanning the gap. DNA for the CDR3: TGTGCCAGCAGTTTTTGGGTAGGGGACCCCTCCCCTTATGGCTACACCTTC. Protein product: CASSFWVGDPSPYGYTF.

The chain combines TRBV7-9 with TRBJ2-2; TRBD1 aligns across 7 bases. CDR3 length: 15 residues. Germline assignment: CDR1 SEHNR and CDR2 FQNEAQ (reference sequence). V shed 5 bases, J shed 5 bases, and the junction held 8 bases outside the gene matches. CDR3 in DNA: TGTGCCAGCAGCCCAGTGACAGGGATTACCGGGGAGCTGTTTTTT. It encodes CASSPVTGITGELFF.

This clonotype was found many times. V gene TRBV6-5 combines with J gene TRBJ1-1; 8 bases fit TRBD1. CDR1 is MNHEY and CDR2 is SVGAGI in the germline V gene. The CDR3 totals 16 residues. V lost 2 bases to trimming and J lost 0 bases; unmatched junction nucleotides: 5. CDR3 DNA sequence: TGTGCCAGCAGTTACAGCACAGGGGGAATGAACACTGAAGCTTTCTTT. It codes for CASSYSTGGMNTEAFF.

There are many counts of this clonotype. This chain uses TRBV28 with TRBJ2-7; 7 positions match TRBD1. The germline V gene encodes CDR1 MDHEN and CDR2 SYDVKM. The CDR3 covers 14 residues. J gave up 6 bases and V 5 bases, and 10 bases lay outside the gene matches. The CDR3 nucleotides are TGTGCCAGCAGTCCAGGGGGATCTGGATCCGAGCAGTACTTC. Encoded protein: CASSPGGSGSEQYF.

This clonotype was picked up many times. The rearrangement joins TRBV20-1 to TRBJ1-2, with unresolved D. This CDR3 has 15 amino acids. V lost 3 bases to trimming and J lost 7 bases, with 21 bases between them. The germline V gene encodes CDR1 DFQATT and CDR2 SNEGSKA (reference sequence). The CDR3 DNA is TGCAGTGCTAGGGCCCCGGTCGGAAGCTCAGGTGGCTACACCTTC. Amino acid sequence: CSARAPVGSSGGYTF.

This clonotype was detected only a few times. The chain is built from TRBV11-2 and TRBJ2-2, with D hard to call. V lost 1 base to trimming and J lost 3 bases, with 18 bases between them. CDR3 length: 18 amino acids. The germline V gene has CDR1 SGHAT and CDR2 FQNNGV. CDR3 nucleotide sequence: TGTGCCAGCAGCTTAGGGTTTTCGGTTCGGCGGTACACCGGGGAGCTGTTTTTT. Translating gives CASSLGFSVRRYTGELFF.

Worth noting for this clonotype: A much larger clone differs from this one at a single base, so this may be a read error. The chain is built from TRBV11-2 and TRBJ2-2; 13 positions match TRBD2. CDR3 length: 17 amino acids. Trimming removed 5 bases from V and 3 bases from J; junction bases left unmatched: 6. The germline V gene encodes CDR1 SGHAT and CDR2 FQNNGV. The CDR3 loop reads CASSPGLAGMDTGELFF. In DNA, the CDR3 is TGTGCCAGCAGCCCGGGACTAGCGGGGATGGACACCGGGGAGCTGTTTTTT.

This clonotype has at least ten counts. The chain uses TRBV5-1 and TRBJ1-2, with 7 bases matching TRBD1. Germline CDR1 is SGHRS and CDR2 is YFSETQ. The CDR3 runs 15 residues. Trimming at V came to 4 bases and at J to 6 bases, leaving 12 bases not matched to a gene. In nucleotides, the CDR3 is TGCGCCAGCAGCCCTAAGACAGGGCTCTCCGATGGCTACACCTTC. Residues: CASSPKTGLSDGYTF.

This clonotype has ten or more counts. The chain is built from TRBV2 and TRBJ2-5, with D uncertain. Looked up from germline, CDR1 is SNHLY and CDR2 is FYNNEI. The CDR3 runs to 13 residues. The V and J ends lost 4 bases and 2 bases respectively, with 8 bases between them. CDR3 bases: TGTGCCAGCAGTGTTGAACTACAAGAGACCCAGTACTTC. Amino acid sequence: CASSVELQETQYF.

For this clonotype: A much larger clone differs by one base, so this may be a read error. V is TRBV30 and J is TRBJ2-7, with D perhaps TRBD1 (6 bases). Germline values: CDR1 GTSNPN, CDR2 SVGIG (reference sequence). V shed 5 bases and J shed 3 bases, with 14 bases lying between them. CDR3 length: 13 amino acids. CDR3 loop: CAWGVQGGYEQYF. The CDR3, as DNA: TGTGCCTGGGGAGTACAGGGTGGCTACGAGCAGTACTTC.

In its sample, this clonotype was seen many times. The rearrangement links TRBV18 to TRBJ1-1, with TRBD1 matching 8 bases. Germline values: CDR1 KGHSH, CDR2 LQKENI. The CDR3 runs to 14 residues. Losses at the gene ends were 8 bases for V and 3 bases for J; bases not matched to a gene: 8. CDR3 in amino acids: CASSPGQGYTEAFF. DNA for the CDR3: TGTGCCAGCAGCCCAGGACAGGGTTACACTGAAGCTTTCTTT.

Many counts were recorded for this clonotype. The J gene is TRBJ2-7, the V gene TRBV20-1; 11 positions agree with TRBD2. Losses at the gene ends were 4 bases for V and 5 bases for J; bases not matched to a gene: 4. The V gene's germline CDR1 is DFQATT and CDR2 SNEGSKA (reference sequence). CDR3 length equals 13 residues. DNA of the CDR3: TGCAGTGCTAACGGACTAGCGGGCCACGAGCAGTACTTC. This gives the protein CSANGLAGHEQYF.

This clonotype has a count of ten or more. V gene TRBV6-2 or TRBV6-3 combines with J gene TRBJ2-2; 9 positions agree with TRBD2. This CDR3 is built from 15 residues. Germline V gives CDR1 MNHEY, CDR2 SVGEGT. V lost 0 bases, J lost 9 bases, and 5 bases stayed unmatched. The CDR3 DNA follows: TGTGCCAGCAGTTACTCGGGACTAGCAGGCCGGGAGCTGTTTTTT. As protein: CASSYSGLAGRELFF.

This clonotype was observed many times. This rearrangement joins TRBV7-8 to TRBJ1-3, with D uncertain. V gave up 7 bases and J gave up 0 bases, with 13 bases separating them. Germline V gives CDR1 SGHVS, CDR2 FQNEAQ. The CDR3 runs 15 residues. CDR3: CASTARGFSGNTIYF. The CDR3 coding sequence is TGTGCCAGCACCGCCCGGGGATTCTCTGGAAACACCATATATTTT. Drawing the rest from reference TRBV7-8 and TRBJ1-3, the complete variable domain is GAGVSQSPRYKVAKRGQDVALRCDPISGHVSLFWYQQALGQGPEFLTYFQNEAQLDKSGLPSDRFFAERPEGSVSTLKIQRTQQEDSAVYLCASTARGFSGNTIYFGEGSWLTVV.

This clonotype was detected many times. CDR3 sequence: CSASSTTGGSTEAFF. The CDR3 nucleotides are TGCAGTGCCTCTTCGACAACAGGAGGAAGCACTGAAGCTTTCTTT. The V and J genes are TRBV20-1 and TRBJ1-1; perhaps TRBD1 as D (5 bases). V lost 6 bases to trimming and J lost 4 bases, with 21 bases between them. This CDR3 has 15 residues. Looked up from germline, CDR1 is DFQATT and CDR2 is SNEGSKA (reference sequence).